This T cell receptor (beta chain) comes out of a study of T cell changes during pregnancy in multiple sclerosis. Germline V lookup: CDR1 MNHEY, CDR2 SVGAGI. The CDR3 consists of 14 residues. Trimming stripped 6 bases from V and 0 bases from J, with 12 bases between. Assay: immunoSEQ multiplex PCR; the TCRdb copy retains only in-frame clones and omits some. The sample records about 53,000 clones, around nine tenths being singletons. This clonotype originated in a female donor with multiple sclerosis, enrolled in a pregnancy study. The specimen comprised CD4+ T cells from peripheral blood mononuclear cells, sampled in the third trimester of pregnancy. The chain is built from TRBV6-5 and TRBJ2-7; possible D gene TRBD2, 5 bases. DNA of the CDR3: TGTGCCAGCAGACCGGACGGGATCTCCTACGAGCAGTACTTC. It specifies CASRPDGISYEQYF.